Detailed here is one T cell receptor (beta chain). Its antigen is unidentified. The authors made TCR beta cDNA from approximately 500 ng total RNA with a constant-region primer. Library construction for TCR beta comprised three nested multiplex PCR rounds performed with slightly modified ARM-PCR. TCRdb fed the multiplex PCR reads into MiXCR, producing one record per CDR3 protein. The data show 310,000 or so distinct CDR3 sequences, nearly 60% seen once. The sample belongs to a study of tumor-infiltrating lymphocytes in primary liver carcinoma. Study-level results: Reduced overlap was seen in tumor-adjacent and tumor-blood pairs versus tumor region pairs. The 250 largest clones made up significantly more of tumor than blood repertoires (p = 0.039). Left bulk and unsorted, the samples did not allow CD4+ and CD8+ repertoires to be compared.

Both blood RNA, taken from unsorted whole blood, and germline DNA were extracted. Patients were chronically HBV-infected and treatment-naive. Sequencing used peripheral blood. The TCR originated in a woman in her twenties or thirties with primary liver carcinoma and hepatitis B virus infection.

CDR3 bases: TGCAGCGTTGAATATACAGGGGGCGAACAGTACTTC. Translating it yields CSVEYTGGEQYF. The chain is built from TRBV29-1 and TRBJ2-7; 9 nucleotides line up with TRBD1. Germline trimming cut 2 bases from V and 10 bases from J; bases unmatched to any gene: 6. Germline V gives CDR1 SQVTM, CDR2 ANQGSEA. This CDR3 spans 12 amino acids.